These T cell receptor beta chains were read from a single sample in a study of OX40 agonist ivuxolimab in advanced cancers. Sequencing was performed with immunoSEQ multiplex PCR; in TCRdb, only in-frame clones are kept and a portion is missing. The data contain approximately 47,000 clones, about 88% of them singletons. Sequences were derived from CD4+ or CD8+ T cells sorted from blood, sampled in a trial of the OX40 agonist ivuxolimab. Receptor source: an adult with an advanced solid tumor such as melanoma, head and neck, liver or kidney cancer. Both conserved end residues are part of each CDR3. The D gene is left open where the match is weak. A clone size is listed for some rows: how often the clone was seen (once, few, many), or a class if it is expanded.

TRBJ1-5 NA TRBV18 NA CASSPLTGEKPQHF TGTGCCAGCTCCCCTCTGACAGGAGAAAAGCCCCAGCATTTT
TRBJ2-3 TRBD2 TRBV6-1 medium-sized CAGAGGSTDTQYF TGTGCCGGAGCGGGAGGAAGCACAGATACGCAGTATTTT
TRBJ1-5 TRBD1 TRBV19 NA CASSVPGQSTNQPQHF TGTGCCAGTAGTGTCCCGGGACAGTCAACCAATCAGCCCCAGCATTTT
TRBJ1-1 NA TRBV19 few CASSSYRAGSPEAFF TGTGCCAGTAGCAGTTATAGAGCGGGCTCACCTGAAGCTTTCTTT
TRBJ2-7 NA TRBV6-5 few CASSYARAIPYEQYF TGTGCCAGCAGTTACGCAAGGGCCATCCCCTACGAGCAGTACTTC
TRBJ2-3 NA TRBV5-1 NA CASSFEGGDTQYF TGCGCCAGCAGCTTCGAGGGTGGGGATACGCAGTATTTT
TRBJ2-7 NA TRBV5-5 NA CASTRQGGDEQYF TGTGCCAGCACCCGCCAGGGTGGCGACGAGCAGTACTTC
TRBJ2-1 NA TRBV7-2 few CASSLDRAGEQFF TGTGCCAGCAGCTTAGACAGGGCTGGTGAGCAGTTCTTC
TRBJ2-5 TRBD2 TRBV30 NA CAWGLAGNVQYF TGTGCCTGGGGACTAGCGGGAAATGTCCAGTACTTC
TRBJ1-1 NA TRBV28 NA CASSLPRLGAEAFF TGTGCCAGCAGTTTACCCCGATTGGGCGCTGAAGCTTTCTTT
TRBJ2-3 NA TRBV19 NA CASSIMSVGTDTQYF TGTGCCAGTAGTATCATGTCGGTGGGCACAGATACGCAGTATTTT
TRBJ1-5 NA TRBV15 few CATSLGDPNQPQHF TGTGCCACCAGCTTGGGGGATCCCAATCAGCCCCAGCATTTT
TRBJ2-5 TRBD2 TRBV5-1 NA CASSLLRELETQYF TGCGCCAGCAGCCTACTGCGGGAGCTGGAGACCCAGTACTTC
TRBJ1-4 NA TRBV15 NA CATSRGPKLFF TGTGCCACCAGCAGAGGCCCTAAACTGTTTTTT
TRBJ2-5 TRBD1 TRBV5-1 once CASSFETGPQETQYF TGCGCCAGCAGCTTCGAGACAGGGCCCCAAGAGACCCAGTACTTC
TRBJ2-5 TRBD2 TRBV7-9 NA CASRKDSGRQETQYF TGTGCCAGCCGAAAGGATAGCGGGAGACAAGAGACCCAGTACTTC
TRBJ2-7 NA TRBV23-1 NA CASSQSRQGGYEQYF TGCGCCAGCAGTCAATCTCGACAGGGAGGCTACGAGCAGTACTTC
TRBJ1-1 TRBD1 TRBV27 NA CASTASDRVSEAFF TGTGCCAGCACCGCATCTGACAGGGTCTCTGAAGCTTTCTTT
TRBJ1-2 NA TRBV19 NA CASSPGVANYGYTF TGTGCCAGTAGCCCCGGGGTAGCTAACTATGGCTACACCTTC
TRBJ2-2 NA TRBV6-1 NA CASSERRLENTGELFF TGTGCCAGCAGTGAACGCAGGCTAGAAAACACCGGGGAGCTGTTTTTT
TRBJ2-1 NA TRBV29-1 NA CSVTGRPEQFF TGCAGCGTCACGGGACGGCCGGAGCAGTTCTTC
TRBJ2-7 TRBD1 TRBV18 NA CASSPKETGNYEQYF TGTGCCAGCTCACCAAAGGAGACAGGGAACTACGAGCAGTACTTC
TRBJ2-1 TRBD1 TRBV5-1 NA CASSLSSTGAYNEQFF TGCGCCAGCAGCTTGTCAAGTACAGGGGCGTACAATGAGCAGTTCTTC
TRBJ2-5 NA TRBV7-6 NA CASSLNSRGGETQYF TGTGCCAGCAGCCTCAACTCCAGGGGCGGGGAGACCCAGTACTTC
TRBJ1-1 NA TRBV7-9 NA CASSLNRADTEAFF TGTGCCAGCAGCTTAAATAGGGCGGACACTGAAGCTTTCTTT
TRBJ2-7 TRBD2 TRBV29-1 NA CSVLPSGPSSYEQYF TGCAGCGTTCTCCCTAGCGGGCCAAGCTCCTACGAGCAGTACTTC
TRBJ2-7 NA TRBV7-2 NA CASSPQGGNGAEQYF TGTGCCAGCAGCCCTCAGGGGGGGAACGGGGCCGAGCAGTACTTC
TRBJ2-1 NA TRBV7-6 NA CASSLEAKYNEQFF TGTGCCAGCAGCTTAGAAGCGAAATACAATGAGCAGTTCTTC
TRBJ1-5 TRBD1 TRBV4-1 NA CASSQGPRQGGFSNQPQHF TGCGCCAGCAGCCAAGGGCCGCGGCAGGGGGGCTTTAGCAATCAGCCCCAGCATTTT
TRBJ1-2 NA TRBV15 NA CATSRDMGLYGYTF TGTGCCACCAGCAGAGATATGGGGCTCTATGGCTACACCTTC
TRBJ2-1 TRBD2 TRBV4-2 once CASSQDPAGGLNEQFF TGTGCCAGCAGCCAAGACCCAGCGGGAGGTTTGAATGAGCAGTTCTTC
TRBJ2-5 TRBD2 TRBV27 NA CASSLSGLAGENQETQYF TGTGCCAGCAGTTTATCGGGACTAGCGGGTGAAAACCAAGAGACCCAGTACTTC
TRBJ2-3 TRBD1 TRBV9 NA CASSFSDRAYTDTQYF TGTGCCAGCAGCTTCTCGGACAGGGCCTACACAGATACGCAGTATTTT
TRBJ2-1 TRBD1 TRBV18 NA CASSPGGQALNEQFF TGTGCCAGCTCACCAGGGGGACAGGCGCTCAATGAGCAGTTCTTC
TRBJ2-5 NA TRBV28 NA CASSLIGRQETQYF TGTGCCAGCAGTTTAATTGGGCGACAAGAGACCCAGTACTTC
TRBJ2-1 TRBD2 TRBV15 NA CATSRDLTSGGDNEQFF TGTGCCACCAGCAGAGATCTTACTAGCGGGGGGGATAATGAGCAGTTCTTC
TRBJ2-4 NA TRBV28 NA CASSSQREAKNIQYF TGTGCCAGCAGTTCCCAACGAGAGGCCAAAAACATTCAGTACTTC
TRBJ2-7 NA TRBV5-4 medium-sized CASSPQTPLSASFPYEQYF TGTGCCAGCAGCCCACAGACGCCGCTCTCTGCCTCTTTCCCCTACGAGCAGTACTTC
TRBJ1-1 NA TRBV5-1 once CASSLDGRNTEAFF TGCGCCAGCAGCTTGGACGGCAGAAATACTGAAGCTTTCTTT
TRBJ2-4 NA TRBV7-3 NA CASSQTAGRAKNIQYF TGTGCCAGCAGCCAGACAGCCGGCAGGGCCAAAAACATTCAGTACTTC
TRBJ2-2 NA TRBV5-1 NA CASSLRTNTGELFF TGCGCCAGCAGCCTACGGACTAACACCGGGGAGCTGTTTTTT
TRBJ2-2 NA TRBV12-5 NA CASGLMTVTGELFF TGTGCTAGTGGTTTGATGACAGTCACCGGGGAGCTGTTTTTT
TRBJ1-1 NA TRBV7-3 NA CASRPVARSDTEAFF TGTGCCAGCAGACCTGTGGCCCGATCGGACACTGAAGCTTTCTTT
TRBJ2-1 NA TRBV11-2 NA CASSSGAEQFF TGTGCCAGCAGCTCTGGGGCTGAGCAGTTCTTC
TRBJ2-7 NA TRBV7-9 NA CASSASVYRSYEQYF TGTGCCAGCAGCGCCAGTGTATACAGGAGCTACGAGCAGTACTTC
TRBJ2-6 NA TRBV11-3 NA CASSKQGAGANVLTF TGTGCCAGCAGCAAACAGGGCGCTGGGGCCAACGTCCTGACTTTC
TRBJ1-1 NA TRBV2 NA CASSSLGVGNTEAFF TGTGCCAGCAGTTCTCTCGGGGTGGGGAACACTGAAGCTTTCTTT
TRBJ2-3 TRBD2 TRBV10-3 NA CAISGGGTSGSTDTQYF TGTGCCATCAGTGGGGGGGGGACTAGCGGAAGCACAGATACGCAGTATTTT
TRBJ2-7 TRBD2 TRBV9 NA CASSPRTSIYEQYF TGTGCCAGCAGCCCCCGGACTAGTATCTACGAGCAGTACTTC
TRBJ2-5 NA TRBV9 NA CASSVQPLETQYF TGTGCCAGCAGCGTACAGCCGCTGGAGACCCAGTACTTC
TRBJ2-7 NA TRBV27 NA CASSPPGVYYEQYF TGTGCCAGCAGTCCCCCGGGCGTGTATTACGAGCAGTACTTC
TRBJ2-2 NA TRBV5-6 NA CASSLGTQNTGELFF TGTGCCAGCAGCTTGGGGACACAGAACACCGGGGAGCTGTTTTTT
TRBJ2-7 NA TRBV7-2 NA CASSLGSAITYEQYF TGTGCCAGCAGCTTAGGGTCGGCTATAACCTACGAGCAGTACTTC
TRBJ2-3 NA TRBV18 NA CASSPPLQITGTQYF TGTGCCAGCTCACCACCCCTACAGATCACAGGTACGCAGTATTTT
TRBJ1-2 NA TRBV2 NA CASSEFPGAGGYTF TGTGCCAGCAGTGAATTCCCAGGGGCGGGTGGCTACACCTTC